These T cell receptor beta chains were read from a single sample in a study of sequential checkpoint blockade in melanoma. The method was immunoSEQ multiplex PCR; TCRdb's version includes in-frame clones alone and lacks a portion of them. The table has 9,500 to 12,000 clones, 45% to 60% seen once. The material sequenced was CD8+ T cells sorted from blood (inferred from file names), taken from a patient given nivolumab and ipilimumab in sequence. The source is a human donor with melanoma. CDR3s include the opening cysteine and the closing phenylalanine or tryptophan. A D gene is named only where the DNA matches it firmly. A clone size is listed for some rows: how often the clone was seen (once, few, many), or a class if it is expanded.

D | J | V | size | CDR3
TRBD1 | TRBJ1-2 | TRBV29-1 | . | CSVEIQGADGYTF
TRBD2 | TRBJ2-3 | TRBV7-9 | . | CASSLSLIAGGPADTQYF
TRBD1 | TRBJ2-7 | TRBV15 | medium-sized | CATSPGTDNYEQYF
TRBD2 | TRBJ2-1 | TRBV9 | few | CASSVASGRNQEQFF
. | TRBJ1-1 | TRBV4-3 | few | CASSQGVGQMNTEAFF
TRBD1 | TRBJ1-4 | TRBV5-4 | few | CASSSDRGANEKLFF
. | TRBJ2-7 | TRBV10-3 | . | CASSLGSSPKEQYF
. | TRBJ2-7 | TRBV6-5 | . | CASSYHGQQYYEQYF
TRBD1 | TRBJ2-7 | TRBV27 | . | CASGTGGYEQYF
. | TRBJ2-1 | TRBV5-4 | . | CASSMDTSSYNEQFF
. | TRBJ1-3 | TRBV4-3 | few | CASSQDRAGSGNTIYF
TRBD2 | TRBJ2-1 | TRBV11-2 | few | CASSQDGGSGDEQFF
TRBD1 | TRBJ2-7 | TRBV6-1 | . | CASSGTGGYEQYF
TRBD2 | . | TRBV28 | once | CASTPEGTSGRPLYEQYF
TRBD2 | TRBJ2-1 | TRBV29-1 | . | CSVVLAGGWEQFF
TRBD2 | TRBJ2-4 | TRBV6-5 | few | CASSESKRGYQIYF
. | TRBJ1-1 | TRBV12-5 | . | CASGWGRGNTEAFF
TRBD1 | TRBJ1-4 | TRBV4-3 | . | CASSHGTGGLELFF
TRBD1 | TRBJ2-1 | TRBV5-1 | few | CASDAGQGYNEQFF
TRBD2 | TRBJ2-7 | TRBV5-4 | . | CASSSSRGAYEQYF
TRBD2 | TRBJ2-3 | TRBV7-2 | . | CASGEGLATSTDTQYF
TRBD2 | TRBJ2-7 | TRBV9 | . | CASSVGSSGLPEQYF
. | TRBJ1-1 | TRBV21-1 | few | CASSKVSMNTEAFF
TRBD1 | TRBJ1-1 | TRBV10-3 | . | CATGTANTEAFF
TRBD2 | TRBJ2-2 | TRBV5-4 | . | CASSFSSGSFTGELFF
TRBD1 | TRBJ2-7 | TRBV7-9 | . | CASSPTGGEQYF
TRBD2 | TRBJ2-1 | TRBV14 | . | CASSPGLAGVYNEQFF
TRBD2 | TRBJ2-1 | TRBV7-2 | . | CASSTTSGSNNEQFF
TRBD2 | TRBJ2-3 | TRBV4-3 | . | CASSQGTSGIDTQYF
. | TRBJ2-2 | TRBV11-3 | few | CASSSLTNSNTGELFF
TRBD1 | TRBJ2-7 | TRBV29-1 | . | CSVESIGDRSYEQYF
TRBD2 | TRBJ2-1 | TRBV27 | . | CASSWTSGTNEQFF
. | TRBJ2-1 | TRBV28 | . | CATRSTGWSYNEQFF
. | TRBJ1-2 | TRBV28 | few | CASSLSVGGGYTF
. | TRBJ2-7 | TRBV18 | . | CASSPSTGGASSYEQYF
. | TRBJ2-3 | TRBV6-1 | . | CASSLQGSWADTQYF
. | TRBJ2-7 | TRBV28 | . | CASSGQALDEQYF
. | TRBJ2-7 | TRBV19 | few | CASSETLGVQQYF